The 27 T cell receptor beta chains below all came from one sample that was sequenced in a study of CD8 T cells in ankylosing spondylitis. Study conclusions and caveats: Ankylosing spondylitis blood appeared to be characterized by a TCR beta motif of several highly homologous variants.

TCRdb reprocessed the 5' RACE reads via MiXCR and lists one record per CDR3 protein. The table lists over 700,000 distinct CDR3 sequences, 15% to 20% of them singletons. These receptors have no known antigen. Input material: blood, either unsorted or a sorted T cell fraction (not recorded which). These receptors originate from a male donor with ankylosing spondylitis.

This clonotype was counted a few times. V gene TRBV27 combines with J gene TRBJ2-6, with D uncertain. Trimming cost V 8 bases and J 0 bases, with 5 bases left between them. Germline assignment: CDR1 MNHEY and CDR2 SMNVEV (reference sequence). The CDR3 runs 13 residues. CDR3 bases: TGTGCCAGCGGCCCCTCTGGGGCCAACGTCCTGACTTTC. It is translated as CASGPSGANVLTF.

The CDR3 loop reads CASSLVSGWGEAFF. The CDR3 nucleotides are TGTGCCAGCAGCTTAGTTTCAGGGTGGGGTGAAGCTTTCTTT. The J gene is TRBJ1-1, the V gene TRBV7-9, with TRBD1 as a possible D gene (5 bases). The CDR3 is made up of 14 amino acids. V lost 1 base and J lost 7, with 13 bases in between. Germline CDR1 and CDR2: SEHNR and FQNEAQ (reference sequence). The full variable domain, with the rest looked up from reference TRBV7-9 and TRBJ1-1, is DTGVSQNPRHKITKRGQNVTFRCDPISEHNRLYWYRQTLGQGPEFLTYFQNEAQLEKSRLLSDRFSAERPKGSFSTLEIQRTEQGDSAMYLCASSLVSGWGEAFFGQGTRLTVV.

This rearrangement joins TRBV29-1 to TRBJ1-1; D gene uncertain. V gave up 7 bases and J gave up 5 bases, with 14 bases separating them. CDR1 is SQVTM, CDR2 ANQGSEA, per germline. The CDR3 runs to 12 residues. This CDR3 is CSGVRATTEAFF. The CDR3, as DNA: TGCAGCGGGGTTAGAGCTACAACTGAAGCTTTCTTT.

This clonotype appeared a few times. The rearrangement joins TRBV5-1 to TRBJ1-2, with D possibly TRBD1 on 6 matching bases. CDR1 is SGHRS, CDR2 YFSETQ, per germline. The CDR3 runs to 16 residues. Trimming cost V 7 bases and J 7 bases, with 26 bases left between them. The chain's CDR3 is CASRSPGAGDPGGYTF. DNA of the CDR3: TGCGCCAGCCGCTCACCCGGGGCAGGGGATCCGGGTGGCTACACCTTC.

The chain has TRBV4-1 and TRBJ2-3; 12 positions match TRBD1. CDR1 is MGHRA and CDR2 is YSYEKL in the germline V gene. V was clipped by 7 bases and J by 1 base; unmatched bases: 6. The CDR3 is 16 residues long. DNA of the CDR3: TGCGCCAGCAAACCCGGGACAGGGGGCGGCACAGATACGCAGTATTTT. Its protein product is CASKPGTGGGTDTQYF.

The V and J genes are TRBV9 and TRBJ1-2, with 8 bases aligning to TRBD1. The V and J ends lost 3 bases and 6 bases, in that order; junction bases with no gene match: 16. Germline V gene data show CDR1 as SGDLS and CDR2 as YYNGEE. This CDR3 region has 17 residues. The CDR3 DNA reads TGTGCCAGCAGCGGACGGACAGGGCTGTCCGCTCAGCATGGCTACACCTTC. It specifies CASSGRTGLSAQHGYTF.

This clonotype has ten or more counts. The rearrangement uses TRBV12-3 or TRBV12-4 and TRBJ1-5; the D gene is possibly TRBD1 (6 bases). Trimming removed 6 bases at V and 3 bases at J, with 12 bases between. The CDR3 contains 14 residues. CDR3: CASRPGQSNQPQHF. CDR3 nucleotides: TGTGCCAGCAGGCCAGGACAGTCCAATCAGCCCCAGCATTTT.

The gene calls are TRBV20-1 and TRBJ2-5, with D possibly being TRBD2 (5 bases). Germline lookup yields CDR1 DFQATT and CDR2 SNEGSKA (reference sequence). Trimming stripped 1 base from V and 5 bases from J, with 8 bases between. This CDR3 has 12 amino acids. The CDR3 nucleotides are TGCAGTGCTAGAGCCCCGGGGGAGACCCAGTACTTC. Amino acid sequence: CSARAPGETQYF.

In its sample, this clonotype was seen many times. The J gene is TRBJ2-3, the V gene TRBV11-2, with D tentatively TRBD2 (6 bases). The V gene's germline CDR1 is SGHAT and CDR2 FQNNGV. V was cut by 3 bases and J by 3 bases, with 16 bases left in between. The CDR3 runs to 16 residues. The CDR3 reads CASSLAGRGITDTQYF. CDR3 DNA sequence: TGTGCCAGCAGCTTGGCAGGTCGGGGGATAACAGATACGCAGTATTTT. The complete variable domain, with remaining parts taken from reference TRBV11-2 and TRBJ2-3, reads EAGVAQSPRYKIIEKRQSVAFWCNPISGHATLYWYQQILGQGPKLLIQFQNNGVVDDSQLPKDRFSAERLKGVDSTLKIQPAKLEDSAVYLCASSLAGRGITDTQYFGPGTRLTVL.

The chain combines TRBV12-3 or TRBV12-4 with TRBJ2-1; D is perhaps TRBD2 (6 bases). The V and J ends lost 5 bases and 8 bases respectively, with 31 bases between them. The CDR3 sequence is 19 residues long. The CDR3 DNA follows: TGTGCCAGCAGTACCACGGGAGTCCTCAAGCGGACTGGGCTGCATGAGCAGTTCTTC. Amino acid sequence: CASSTTGVLKRTGLHEQFF.

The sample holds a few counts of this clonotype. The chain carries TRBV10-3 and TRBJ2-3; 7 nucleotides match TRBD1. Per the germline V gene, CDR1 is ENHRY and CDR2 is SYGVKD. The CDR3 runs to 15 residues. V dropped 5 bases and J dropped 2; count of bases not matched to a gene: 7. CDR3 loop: CAISFTGQHTDTQYF. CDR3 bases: TGTGCCATCAGTTTTACGGGACAGCACACAGATACGCAGTATTTT.

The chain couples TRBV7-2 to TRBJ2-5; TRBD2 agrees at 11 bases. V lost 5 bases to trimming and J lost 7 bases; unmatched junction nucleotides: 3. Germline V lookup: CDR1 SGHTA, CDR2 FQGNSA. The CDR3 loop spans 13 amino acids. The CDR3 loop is CASSHGLAGTQYF. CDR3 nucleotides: TGTGCCAGCAGCCATGGACTAGCGGGGACCCAGTACTTC.

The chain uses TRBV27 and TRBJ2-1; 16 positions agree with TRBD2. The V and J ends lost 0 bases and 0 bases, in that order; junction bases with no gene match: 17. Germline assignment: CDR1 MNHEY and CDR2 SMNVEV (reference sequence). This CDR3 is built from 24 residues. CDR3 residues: CASSLSFGSSGTSGRDSSYNEQFF. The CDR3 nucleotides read TGTGCCAGCAGTTTATCTTTTGGCAGCTCCGGGACTAGCGGGAGGGATAGCTCCTACAATGAGCAGTTCTTC.

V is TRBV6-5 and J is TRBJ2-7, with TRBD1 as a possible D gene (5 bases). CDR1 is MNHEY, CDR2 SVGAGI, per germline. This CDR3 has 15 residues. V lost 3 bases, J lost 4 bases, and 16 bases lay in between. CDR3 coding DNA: TGTGCCAGCAGTTATATTGGGCAGGGCGGTTACGAGCAGTACTTC. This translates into CASSYIGQGGYEQYF.

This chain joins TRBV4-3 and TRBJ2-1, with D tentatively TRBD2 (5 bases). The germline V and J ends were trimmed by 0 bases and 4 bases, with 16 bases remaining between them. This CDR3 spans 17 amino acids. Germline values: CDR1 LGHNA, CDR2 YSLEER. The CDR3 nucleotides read TGCGCCAGCAGCCAAGATGGGAGCGGAGGCCGATACAATGAGCAGTTCTTC. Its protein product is CASSQDGSGGRYNEQFF.

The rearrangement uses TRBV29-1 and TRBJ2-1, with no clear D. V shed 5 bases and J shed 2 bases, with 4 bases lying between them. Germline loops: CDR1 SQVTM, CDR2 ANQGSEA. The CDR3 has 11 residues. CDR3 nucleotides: TGCAGCGTTACTACCTACAATGAGCAGTTCTTC. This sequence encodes CSVTTYNEQFF.

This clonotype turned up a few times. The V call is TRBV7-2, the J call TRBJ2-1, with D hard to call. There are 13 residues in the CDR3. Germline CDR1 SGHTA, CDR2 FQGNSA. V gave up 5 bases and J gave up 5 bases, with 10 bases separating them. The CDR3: CASSPPRNNEQFF. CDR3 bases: TGTGCCAGCAGCCCTCCGAGAAACAATGAGCAGTTCTTC.

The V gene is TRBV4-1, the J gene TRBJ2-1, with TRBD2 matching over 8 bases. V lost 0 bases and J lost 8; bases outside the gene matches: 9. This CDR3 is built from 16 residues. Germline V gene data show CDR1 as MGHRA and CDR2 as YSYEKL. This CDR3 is CASSQESGGSFYEQFF. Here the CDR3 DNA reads TGCGCCAGCAGCCAAGAGTCGGGAGGGTCGTTCTATGAGCAGTTCTTC.

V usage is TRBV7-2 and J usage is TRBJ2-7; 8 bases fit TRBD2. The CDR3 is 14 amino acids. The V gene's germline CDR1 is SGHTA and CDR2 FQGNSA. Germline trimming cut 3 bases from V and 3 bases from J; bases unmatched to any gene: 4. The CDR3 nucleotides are TGTGCCAGCAGCTTGGCTACTAGCGGCTACGAGCAGTACTTC. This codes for CASSLATSGYEQYF.

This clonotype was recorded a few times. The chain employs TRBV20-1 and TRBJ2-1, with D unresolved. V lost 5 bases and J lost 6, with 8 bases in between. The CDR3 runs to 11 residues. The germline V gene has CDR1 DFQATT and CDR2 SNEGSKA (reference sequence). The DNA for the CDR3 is TGCAGTGCTCTACACAGCAATGAGCAGTTCTTC. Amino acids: CSALHSNEQFF.

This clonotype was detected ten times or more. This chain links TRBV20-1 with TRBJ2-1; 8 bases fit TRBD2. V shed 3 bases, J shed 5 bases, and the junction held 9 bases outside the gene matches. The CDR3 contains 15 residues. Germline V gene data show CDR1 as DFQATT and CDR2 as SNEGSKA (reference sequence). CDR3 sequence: CSASPPAGVNNEQFF. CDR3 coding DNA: TGCAGTGCTAGTCCCCCAGCGGGGGTTAACAATGAGCAGTTCTTC.

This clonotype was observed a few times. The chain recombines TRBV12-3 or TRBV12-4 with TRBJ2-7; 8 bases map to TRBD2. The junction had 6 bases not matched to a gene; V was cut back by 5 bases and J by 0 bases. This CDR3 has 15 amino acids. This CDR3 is CASSKSGSLSYEQYF. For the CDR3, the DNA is TGTGCCAGCAGTAAGAGCGGGAGTCTCTCCTACGAGCAGTACTTC.

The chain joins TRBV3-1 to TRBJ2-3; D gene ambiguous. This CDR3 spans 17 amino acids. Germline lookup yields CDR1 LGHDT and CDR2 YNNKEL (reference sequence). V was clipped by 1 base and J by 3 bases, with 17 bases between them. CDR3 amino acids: CASSQAGPLISTDTQYF. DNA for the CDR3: TGTGCCAGCAGCCAAGCGGGCCCCCTAATCTCAACAGATACGCAGTATTTT.

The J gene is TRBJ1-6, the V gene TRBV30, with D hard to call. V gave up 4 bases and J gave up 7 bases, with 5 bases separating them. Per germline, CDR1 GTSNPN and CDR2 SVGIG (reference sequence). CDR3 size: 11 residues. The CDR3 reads CAWTRNSPLHF. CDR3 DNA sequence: TGTGCCTGGACTAGGAATTCACCCCTCCACTTT.

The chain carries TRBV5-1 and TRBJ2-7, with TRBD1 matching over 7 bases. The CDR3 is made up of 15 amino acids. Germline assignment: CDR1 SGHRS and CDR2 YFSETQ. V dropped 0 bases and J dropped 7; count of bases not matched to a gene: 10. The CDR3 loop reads CASSLAGGVFREQYF. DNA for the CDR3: TGCGCCAGCAGCTTGGCAGGGGGAGTGTTCCGGGAGCAGTACTTC.

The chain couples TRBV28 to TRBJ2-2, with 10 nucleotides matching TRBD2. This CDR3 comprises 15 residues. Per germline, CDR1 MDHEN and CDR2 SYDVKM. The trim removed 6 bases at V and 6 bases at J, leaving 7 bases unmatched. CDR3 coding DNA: TGTGCCAGCAGACCTCCTCTAGCGGGAGCCGGGGAGCTGTTTTTT. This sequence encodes CASRPPLAGAGELFF.

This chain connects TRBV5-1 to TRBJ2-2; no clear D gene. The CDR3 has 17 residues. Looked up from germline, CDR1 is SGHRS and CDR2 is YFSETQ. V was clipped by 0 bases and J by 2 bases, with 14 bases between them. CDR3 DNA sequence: TGCGCCAGCAGCTTGGCCGTACAGCAAATAAACACCGGGGAGCTGTTTTTT. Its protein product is CASSLAVQQINTGELFF.